The next 14 T cell receptor beta chains were all read from a single sample in a study of T-cell memory formation after mild COVID-19. TCRdb re-derived calls from the 5' RACE reads in MiXCR, one entry per CDR3 protein. The sample contains about 350,000 distinct CDR3 sequences, 28% of which appear only once. The material sequenced was PBMCs or a T cell subset sorted from them (not recorded which). The receptors here all came from an adult woman who had mild COVID-19 (a few samples of this study predate the infection). Cell type and time point are not known.

J is TRBJ1-4 and V is TRBV20-1; TRBD1 is a possible D gene (5 bases). Germline lookup yields CDR1 DFQATT and CDR2 SNEGSKA (reference sequence). The CDR3 spans 13 residues. Trimming took off 5 bases at V and 8 bases at J, with 15 bases between the two ends. The CDR3 reads CSAPTPTDEKLFF. CDR3 nucleotide sequence: TGCAGTGCTCCCACTCCGACAGACGAAAAACTGTTTTTT.

V is TRBV30 and J is TRBJ1-2; D is possibly TRBD1 (5 bases). Per germline, CDR1 GTSNPN and CDR2 SVGIG (reference sequence). V shed 6 bases and J shed 2 bases, with 19 bases lying between them. CDR3 size: 15 residues. CDR3 amino acids: CACRAHPGMNYGYTF. The CDR3 coding sequence is TGTGCCTGCCGGGCTCACCCAGGGATGAACTATGGCTACACCTTC.

This clonotype was found many times. The rearrangement links TRBV7-2 to TRBJ2-7; 8 bases are a match to TRBD2. The CDR3 sequence is 15 residues long. Germline V gene data show CDR1 as SGHTA and CDR2 as FQGNSA. V shed 2 bases and J 1 base; nucleotides not matched to a gene: 4. The CDR3 nucleotides are TGTGCCAGCAGCTTAAAGACTAGCGATTCCTACGAGCAGTACTTC. It encodes CASSLKTSDSYEQYF.

The chain combines TRBV5-1 with TRBJ1-1; D not certain. V was trimmed by 4 bases and J by 2 bases, leaving 21 bases between them. There are 17 residues in the CDR3. Germline V gene data show CDR1 as SGHRS and CDR2 as YFSETQ. This CDR3 reads CASSPSGRAHLNTEAFF. The CDR3 DNA sequence: TGCGCCAGCAGCCCGAGTGGGAGGGCCCACCTTAACACTGAAGCTTTCTTT.

The gene calls are TRBV7-9 and TRBJ2-3; the D is unclear. Trimming shortened V by 1 base and J by 0 bases, and 11 bases separated the two germline ends. This CDR3 comprises 16 residues. Germline CDR1 is SEHNR and CDR2 is FQNEAQ (reference sequence). Written as DNA, the CDR3 is TGTGCCAGCAGCTTAGGTCTGGTGGGAAGCACAGATACGCAGTATTTT. Translated, it gives CASSLGLVGSTDTQYF.

This clonotype appeared a few times. The chain uses TRBV7-9 and TRBJ1-1, with 8 bases fitting TRBD1. Germline V gives CDR1 SEHNR, CDR2 FQNEAQ (reference sequence). Trimming cost V 5 bases and J 0 bases; bases outside gene matches: 5. The CDR3 contains 15 residues. CDR3 in DNA: TGTGCCAGCAGCGTTGACAGGGGCATGAACACTGAAGCTTTCTTT. Protein: CASSVDRGMNTEAFF.

This clonotype was counted between two and nine times. The CDR3: CASRETGFANTEAFF. The CDR3, as DNA: TGTGCCAGCCGAGAGACGGGTTTCGCGAACACTGAAGCTTTCTTT. The gene calls are TRBV25-1 and TRBJ1-1; D is unclear. The V gene's germline CDR1 is MGHDK and CDR2 SYGVNS. The ends were cut back, 8 bases at V and 1 base at J, with 17 bases in the middle. The CDR3 contains 15 residues.

The chain links TRBV20-1 to TRBJ2-5; a weak D match, TRBD2 (6 bases). The CDR3 is 12 residues long. In germline, CDR1 is DFQATT, CDR2 SNEGSKA (reference sequence). V shed 0 bases and J shed 4 bases, with 6 bases lying between them. The CDR3 region has the DNA TGCAGTGCTAGAGAGGAGGGAGAGACCCAGTACTTC. This translates into CSAREEGETQYF.

There are a few counts of this clonotype. The V gene is TRBV2, the J gene TRBJ1-4; tentatively, D is TRBD1 (5 bases). The length of the CDR3 is 14 residues. Germline CDR1 reads SNHLY; CDR2 reads FYNNEI. Deletions cut 5 bases from V and 8 bases from J, with 15 bases between. This CDR3 is CASSRQRYGEKLFF. The DNA for the CDR3 is TGTGCCAGCAGTAGACAGCGCTACGGCGAAAAACTGTTTTTT.

This chain links TRBV7-6 with TRBJ2-5; no clear D gene. CDR3 size: 12 residues. Germline V CDR1 and CDR2: SGHVS, FNYEAQ. V gave up 5 bases and J gave up 1 base, with 5 bases separating them. CDR3 region: CASSHFQETQYF. For the CDR3, the DNA is TGTGCCAGCAGCCACTTCCAAGAGACCCAGTACTTC.

This clonotype was counted between two and nine times. The chain has TRBV7-9 and TRBJ2-5; a possible D gene is TRBD2 (6 bases). Trimming left V 8 bases short and J 2 bases short, with 12 bases between. The CDR3 is 13 amino acids. Germline loops: CDR1 SEHNR, CDR2 FQNEAQ (reference sequence). CDR3 nucleotides: TGTGCCAGCCGGAGGGGAAGGCAAGAGACCCAGTACTTC. Translation: CASRRGRQETQYF. The full variable domain, completed using reference TRBV7-9 and TRBJ2-5, is DTGVSQNPRHKITKRGQNVTFRCDPISEHNRLYWYRQTLGQGPEFLTYFQNEAQLEKSRLLSDRFSAERPKGSFSTLEIQRTEQGDSAMYLCASRRGRQETQYFGPGTRLLVL.

This clonotype was recorded a few times. J is TRBJ2-5 and V is TRBV9; maybe TRBD2 (7 bases). Germline CDR1 SGDLS, CDR2 YYNGEE. Trimming removed 0 bases at V and 5 bases at J, with 26 bases between. The CDR3 loop spans 19 amino acids. CDR3 nucleotides: TGTGCCAGCAGCGTAGGAGGGGGTCCGTCGACTAGCCTAGCCGAGACCCAGTACTTC. It codes for CASSVGGGPSTSLAETQYF.

This clonotype was counted between two and nine times. V gene TRBV20-1 combines with J gene TRBJ2-3; D is ambiguous. Germline-derived CDR1 and CDR2 are DFQATT and SNEGSKA (reference sequence). V was shortened by 6 bases and J by 0 bases, with 7 bases between the two germline ends. This CDR3 has 12 amino acids. The CDR3 is CSAWLSTDTQYF. The CDR3 region has the DNA TGCAGTGCCTGGCTTAGCACAGATACGCAGTATTTT.

This clonotype was seen a handful of times. J is TRBJ2-7 and V is TRBV7-9; 9 bases fit TRBD1. Germline CDR1 is SEHNR and CDR2 is FQNEAQ (reference sequence). V gave up 4 bases and J gave up 5 bases; unmatched junction bases: 15. The CDR3 is 17 residues long. Written as DNA, the CDR3 is TGTGCCAGCAGCTACAGCCCTCGGGACAGGGCCAGCAACGAGCAGTACTTC. It codes for CASSYSPRDRASNEQYF.